This TCR beta chain comes out of a study of blood T cell repertoires in COVID-19. The authors' processing: For nucleated cells, counts were estimated from reference gene primer amplification. TCRdb's copy holds only in-frame clones and misses some; the assay was immunoSEQ multiplex PCR. V and J calls and clone size follow that table, whereas D and trimming were derived from the DNA. In the table there are fewer than 150,000 clones, 84% of which are singletons. V was pared by 1 base and J by 5 bases, with 7 bases of the junction left unmatched. The CDR3 sequence is 16 residues long. Germline-derived CDR1 and CDR2 are SGDLS and YYNGEE.

Sequencing was done on a sample of peripheral blood. This sequence originates from a woman younger than 45 who had recovered from COVID-19. This chain links TRBV9 with TRBJ2-5, with TRBD2 identical over 11 bases. The CDR3 spells CASSVRLAGGLETQYF. In DNA, the CDR3 is TGTGCCAGCAGCGTACGGCTAGCGGGGGGTTTGGAGACCCAGTACTTC.